This T cell receptor (beta chain) was identified during a study of human T cells and chemical hapten exposure. The CDR3 extends over 17 amino acids. V lost 6 bases to trimming and J lost 0 bases, with 18 bases between them. The germline V gene has CDR1 SGHTA and CDR2 FQGNSA. Time point denoted: pre-sensitization, week 0. Treatment of the sample: therapeutic diphenylcyclopropenone sensitization with weekly scalp DPC. Total RNA was extracted from unfractionated whole blood. The library tagged individual cDNA molecules with unique molecular identifiers. TCRdb re-called the RACE reads with MiXCR, one entry per CDR3 protein. The repertoire holds 65,000 to 70,000 distinct CDR3 sequences, with about 10% as singletons.

The sequence was collected from a woman between 50 and 59 years old with alopecia areata. Some clones in this sample may be carry-over from other donors' samples. The specimen was whole blood, collected in connection with sensitization to the hapten diphenylcyclopropenone (DPC). The chain is built from TRBV7-2 and TRBJ2-1; D unresolved. The chain's CDR3 is CASSSSSALSSYNEQFF. The CDR3 bases are TGTGCCAGCAGTTCATCCTCCGCCCTTAGCTCCTACAATGAGCAGTTCTTC.